This T cell receptor beta chain is from a study of vaccination and CD4 T cells after COVID-19. The overall study: Post-vaccination samples were procured at a median of approximately 72 days following dose two (range 14 to 241).

Oncomine TCR Beta short-read sequencing was applied to DNA from cultured CD4+ T cells. TCRdb itself ran the PCR reads through MiXCR, one entry per CDR3 protein. The repertoire holds more than 15,000 distinct CDR3 sequences, with roughly 23% as singletons. The CDR3 is 16 amino acids. Germline CDR1 is SEHNR and CDR2 is FQNEAQ (reference sequence). V dropped 5 bases and J dropped 5 bases, with 18 bases sitting between them. Treatment given: roughly 11-day PBMC culture with coronavirus spike peptide pools or control peptides (ViraFEST assay). Of note for this clonotype: Its antigen is as yet unknown.

Sequenced input: cultured CD4+ T cells from blood. This TCR was sampled from a human donor with COVID-19. The chain links TRBV7-9 to TRBJ1-4; D possibly corresponds to TRBD1 (5 bases). The CDR3 sequence: CASSPGGGTANEKLFF. CDR3 coding DNA: TGTGCCAGCAGCCCAGGAGGAGGGACCGCGAATGAAAAACTGTTTTTT.